These 21 T cell receptor beta chains were all obtained from the same sample, sequenced in a study of graft-versus-host responses after intestinal transplantation. For these receptors, no antigen is known. Generated by immunoSEQ multiplex PCR, the TCRdb table keeps only in-frame clones and is missing some. The table has more than 80,000 clones, roughly 89% seen once. The sequencing used unstimulated CD4+ T cells sorted from spleen or lymph node cells, collected before intestinal transplant. Receptors originate from a human donor who received an intestinal transplant.

Here the CDR3 DNA reads TGTGCCAGCTCACTAGCCCAAGAGACCCAGTACTTC. Translating gives CASSLAQETQYF. The rearrangement uses TRBV18 and TRBJ2-5, with D hard to call. V was shortened by 4 bases and J by 1 base, with 4 bases between the two germline ends. The V gene's germline CDR1 is KGHSH and CDR2 LQKENI. The CDR3 totals 12 residues.

The chain carries TRBV4-1 and TRBJ1-5; D is undetermined. V dropped 0 bases and J dropped 3 bases, with 12 bases sitting between them. From germline, CDR1 is MGHRA and CDR2 YSYEKL. The CDR3 consists of 16 residues. The CDR3 DNA reads as TGCGCCAGCAGCCAAGATACACCAGTCCTCAATCAGCCCCAGCATTTT. This translates into CASSQDTPVLNQPQHF.

The chain joins TRBV28 to TRBJ2-6, with 8 nucleotides matching TRBD1. J lost 4 bases, V lost 6 bases, and 5 bases had no gene match. Germline V gene sequence: CDR1 MDHEN, CDR2 SYDVKM. The CDR3 extends over 15 amino acids. CDR3 nucleotides: TGTGCCAGCAGCCCACAGGGGGTCGGGGCCAACGTCCTGACTTTC. Its translation: CASSPQGVGANVLTF.

With regard to this clone: Other DNA variants within this sample encode the same CDR3. The rearrangement joins TRBV28 to TRBJ2-7; 12 bases are shared with TRBD1. Germline V lookup: CDR1 MDHEN, CDR2 SYDVKM. With V trimmed by 3 bases and J by 5 bases, 2 bases remained unmatched. CDR3 length: 14 amino acids. The CDR3 loop reads CASSLGQGANEQYF. The DNA for the CDR3 is TGTGCCAGCAGTTTGGGACAGGGGGCCAACGAGCAGTACTTC.

This chain connects TRBV19 to TRBJ1-5, with no clear D. The germline V and J ends were trimmed by 3 bases and 5 bases, with 11 bases remaining between them. The CDR3 length is 14 residues. Germline V gives CDR1 LNHDA, CDR2 SQIVND (reference sequence). CDR3 sequence: CASSMGREDQPQHF. The CDR3 DNA is TGTGCCAGTAGTATGGGAAGGGAGGATCAGCCCCAGCATTTT.

The chain has TRBV6-6 and TRBJ2-7; the D gene is possibly TRBD1 (6 bases). Germline loops: CDR1 MNHNY, CDR2 SVGAGI (reference sequence). V lost 5 bases to trimming and J lost 6 bases, with 17 bases between them. This CDR3 spans 14 amino acids. CDR3 in DNA: TGTGCCAGCAGTCCTACATCACAGGGTAGCGAGCAGTACTTC. Protein product: CASSPTSQGSEQYF.

The V gene is TRBV6-1, the J gene TRBJ1-6; 8 bases line up with TRBD1. The V gene's germline CDR1 is MNHNS and CDR2 SASEGT. The CDR3 covers 14 residues. V shed 6 bases and J 10 bases; nucleotides not matched to a gene: 8. CDR3 in DNA: TGTGCCAGCAGCATGGACAGGGCTTGGTCACCCCTCCACTTT. Translation gives CASSMDRAWSPLHF.

V usage is TRBV27 and J usage is TRBJ1-2, with 8 bases that match TRBD1. The CDR3 extends over 14 amino acids. Germline-derived CDR1 and CDR2 are MNHEY and SMNVEV (reference sequence). The V gene end was trimmed by 5 bases and the J gene end by 3 bases; junction bases not matched to a gene: 5. CDR3 bases: TGTGCCAGCAGTCCGGACAGGGAATACTATGGCTACACCTTC. This codes for CASSPDREYYGYTF.

This chain uses TRBV5-1 with TRBJ2-1; 7 bases are a match to TRBD2. Germline lookup yields CDR1 SGHRS and CDR2 YFSETQ. V shed 0 bases, J shed 5 bases, and the junction held 2 bases outside the gene matches. The CDR3 has 14 residues. For the CDR3, the DNA is TGCGCCAGCAGCTTGGCGCTAGCGGACAATGAGCAGTTCTTC. Translated: CASSLALADNEQFF. The whole variable domain, filled in from reference TRBV5-1 and TRBJ2-1, reads KAGVTQTPRYLIKTRGQQVTLSCSPISGHRSVSWYQQTPGQGLQFLFEYFSETQRNKGNFPGRFSGRQFSNSRSEMNVSTLELGDSALYLCASSLALADNEQFFGPGTRLTVL.

This clone was picked up one time. The gene calls are TRBV28 and TRBJ1-2; D is possibly TRBD1 (6 bases). CDR3 length equals 12 residues. V was shortened by 4 bases and J by 4 bases, with 7 bases between the two germline ends. Germline V lookup: CDR1 MDHEN, CDR2 SYDVKM. CDR3 DNA sequence: TGTGCCAGCAGTTCAGGGGCCTATGGCTACACCTTC. Translation gives CASSSGAYGYTF.

The chain is built from TRBV2 and TRBJ2-2; no clear D. CDR1 is SNHLY and CDR2 is FYNNEI in the germline V gene. V was pared by 0 bases and J by 0 bases, with 14 bases between. CDR3 size: 18 residues. In DNA form, the CDR3 reads TGTGCCAGCAGTGAAGCGCTAGGCCTCCAAACGAACACCGGGGAGCTGTTTTTT. Its protein product is CASSEALGLQTNTGELFF.

This chain joins TRBV7-8 and TRBJ2-6; D unclear. Germline CDR1 SGHVS, CDR2 FQNEAQ. There are 15 residues in the CDR3. The V end lost 5 bases, the J end lost 0 bases, and 8 bases lay between the germline ends. For the CDR3, the DNA is TGTGCCAGCAGCCCGTACAACTCTGGGGCCAACGTCCTGACTTTC. Translation: CASSPYNSGANVLTF.

This clone showed up just a few times. This chain connects TRBV14 to TRBJ2-7; 7 bases fit TRBD1. CDR3 length: 13 amino acids. Germline V gene data show CDR1 as SGHDN and CDR2 as FVKESK. The V segment lost 5 bases and the J segment 9 bases; nucleotides outside the gene matches: 10. CDR3: CASSFTGDTSQYF. The CDR3 DNA is TGTGCCAGCAGCTTCACAGGGGATACCTCGCAGTACTTC.

This clone showed up just a few times. The chain has TRBV2 and TRBJ1-6; 8 bases are a match to TRBD1. V lost 5 bases and J lost 6; bases outside the gene matches: 3. This CDR3 is 14 amino acids long. In germline, CDR1 is SNHLY, CDR2 FYNNEI. The CDR3 reads CASSSQGVNSPLHF. CDR3 nucleotides: TGTGCCAGCAGTTCACAGGGGGTTAATTCACCCCTCCACTTT.

The chain has TRBV18 and TRBJ1-2; perhaps TRBD1 as D (5 bases). The CDR3 has 16 residues. V shed 0 bases and J shed 2 bases, with 13 bases lying between them. Germline-derived CDR1 and CDR2 are KGHSH and LQKENI. The CDR3 sequence: CASSPPTGVANYGYTF. CDR3 nucleotide sequence: TGTGCCAGCTCACCACCGACGGGGGTGGCGAACTATGGCTACACCTTC.

The sample holds one count of this clone. This chain links TRBV27 with TRBJ1-1, with 7 bases identical to TRBD1. The germline V gene encodes CDR1 MNHEY and CDR2 SMNVEV (reference sequence). After removal of 6 bases from V and 2 bases from J, the junction contained 6 bases not matched to a gene. The CDR3 covers 14 residues. The CDR3 region is CASRLQGINTEAFF. In DNA, the CDR3 is TGTGCCAGCAGATTACAGGGGATTAACACTGAAGCTTTCTTT.

The chain joins TRBV6-5 to TRBJ2-7, with a weak D call TRBD1 (6 bases). This CDR3 has 14 amino acids. Germline-derived CDR1 and CDR2 are MNHEY and SVGAGI. Trimming pared 4 bases from V and 2 bases from J, leaving 12 bases between. The chain's CDR3 is CASSSIRGPYEQYF. The CDR3 DNA follows: TGTGCCAGCAGTTCAATCAGGGGACCCTACGAGCAGTACTTC.

This rearrangement joins TRBV9 to TRBJ1-1; 11 bases fit TRBD1. With 0 bases clipped from V and 0 bases from J, the junction kept 4 bases outside the gene matches. The CDR3 contains 17 residues. Looked up from germline, CDR1 is SGDLS and CDR2 is YYNGEE. CDR3: CASSVDPGQGVNTEAFF. In DNA, the CDR3 is TGTGCCAGCAGCGTAGACCCGGGACAGGGGGTGAACACTGAAGCTTTCTTT.

J is TRBJ2-7 and V is TRBV6-1, with D possibly TRBD1 on 7 matching bases. The CDR3 is 14 residues long. CDR1 is MNHNS, CDR2 SASEGT, per germline. V was clipped by 5 bases and J by 7 bases, with 18 bases between them. CDR3 loop: CASSLTGDSLEQYF. The CDR3 region has the DNA TGTGCCAGCAGTTTAACAGGGGACTCCCTTGAGCAGTACTTC.

J is TRBJ2-3 and V is TRBV2, with a tentative D call TRBD1 (5 bases). This CDR3 is built from 15 residues. Deletions cut 1 base from V and 4 bases from J, with 12 bases between. The V gene's germline CDR1 is SNHLY and CDR2 FYNNEI. CDR3 in amino acids: CASSEGGAQADTQYF. The CDR3, as DNA: TGTGCCAGCAGTGAAGGAGGAGCACAGGCAGATACGCAGTATTTT.

The V gene is TRBV4-1, the J gene TRBJ2-1; maybe TRBD2 (6 bases). This CDR3 has 15 amino acids. V lost 8 bases and J 1 base, leaving 15 bases between the germline ends. Germline CDR1 and CDR2: MGHRA and YSYEKL. CDR3: CASSLGRVSYNEQFF. Here the CDR3 DNA reads TGCGCCAGCTCCCTCGGGAGAGTGTCCTACAATGAGCAGTTCTTC.